Following are 10 T cell receptor beta chains from one sample sequenced in a study of follicular helper T cells after annual influenza vaccination. Profiling relied on immunoSEQ multiplex PCR, and the TCRdb table lists in-frame clones only, not all of them. The data hold several thousand clones, with 82% observed a single time. Time point reported: 2015-2016 season, 7 days after influenza vaccination. The material sequenced was CXCR5+ CD38- circulating T follicular helper cells from blood, taken 7 days after influenza vaccination. Subset: circulating Tfh, non-naive CD4+CXCR5+PD-1+ (ICOS+CD38+ or ICOS-CD38-). The source is an adult who received the influenza vaccine.

The chain carries TRBV7-2 and TRBJ1-2; the D is unclear. The V end lost 0 bases, the J end lost 8 bases, and 13 bases lay between the germline ends. CDR1 SGHTA and CDR2 FQGNSA come from the germline V gene. The CDR3 runs to 14 residues. As DNA, the CDR3 is TGTGCCAGCAGCTTAGCGGCCTCCGATTGGGGCTACACCTTC. Translating it yields CASSLAASDWGYTF.

This chain links TRBV11-3 with TRBJ2-3, with D possibly being TRBD2 (5 bases). Trimming took off 5 bases at V and 2 bases at J, with 17 bases between the two ends. Germline values: CDR1 SGHNT, CDR2 YENEEA. CDR3 size: 16 residues. The CDR3 sequence is CASSPEGLTDTDTQYF. CDR3 bases: TGTGCCAGCAGCCCCGAGGGCCTTACAGACACAGATACGCAGTATTTT.

Only one count was recorded for this clone. J is TRBJ1-4 and V is TRBV5-1, with D unclear. Trimming took 4 bases from V and 6 from J, leaving 13 bases between them. The CDR3 consists of 14 residues. CDR1 is SGHRS, CDR2 YFSETQ, per germline. For the CDR3, the DNA is TGCGCCAGCAGCCCTGGGTCGACGGATGAAAAACTGTTTTTT. This encodes CASSPGSTDEKLFF.

This CDR3 is CASSILRGPPEAFF. CDR3 nucleotide sequence: TGTGCCAGTAGTATATTGCGGGGTCCGCCTGAAGCTTTCTTT. The chain combines TRBV19 with TRBJ1-1; D is ambiguous. This CDR3 comprises 14 residues. Deletions cut 2 bases from V and 6 bases from J, with 13 bases between. Germline CDR1 LNHDA, CDR2 SQIVND (reference sequence). Supplemented by reference TRBV19 and TRBJ1-1, the full variable domain reads DGGITQSPKYLFRKEGQNVTLSCEQNLNHDAMYWYRQDPGQGLRLIYYSQIVNDFQKGDIAEGYSVSREKKESFPLTVTSAQKNPTAFYLCASSILRGPPEAFFGQGTRLTVV.

CDR3 coding DNA: TGTGCCAGCAGCTTAGTTGGGGGGGGTCAGCCCCAGCATTTT. Translated, it gives CASSLVGGGQPQHF. This rearrangement joins TRBV7-9 to TRBJ1-5; TRBD1 might be the D (5 bases). The CDR3 has 14 amino acids. Deletions cut 1 base from V and 6 bases from J, with 10 bases between. Per germline, CDR1 SEHNR and CDR2 FQNEAQ (reference sequence).

V and J are TRBV5-1 and TRBJ1-2; D unresolved. The CDR3 has 14 residues. Germline CDR1 and CDR2: SGHRS and YFSETQ. V lost 2 bases and J lost 7, with 15 bases in between. The CDR3 DNA follows: TGCGCCAGCAGCTTCACCGGGATCAGGTCTGGCTACACCTTC. Residues: CASSFTGIRSGYTF.

The J gene is TRBJ2-5, the V gene TRBV2, with D maybe TRBD2 (5 bases). This CDR3 is built from 15 residues. The V gene's germline CDR1 is SNHLY and CDR2 FYNNEI. V was clipped by 4 bases and J by 1 base, with 13 bases between them. CDR3 protein: CASSGSSQSQETQYF. In DNA form, the CDR3 reads TGTGCCAGCAGTGGTTCTAGCCAATCCCAAGAGACCCAGTACTTC.

J is TRBJ1-1 and V is TRBV10-3, with D perhaps matching TRBD1 (6 bases). The CDR3 is 14 residues long. Between the trimmed V and J ends, which lost 4 bases and 1 base, there was a span of 10 bases. From germline, CDR1 is ENHRY and CDR2 SYGVKD. The CDR3, as DNA: TGTGCCATCAGTGTAGGGGGGCGGAACACTGAAGCTTTCTTT. Amino acids: CAISVGGRNTEAFF.

The chain links TRBV5-1 to TRBJ2-1, with 7 bases fitting TRBD1. The CDR3 loop spans 15 amino acids. The ends lost 4 bases at V and 4 bases at J; junction bases unmatched: 8. Per the germline V gene, CDR1 is SGHRS and CDR2 is YFSETQ. In DNA form, the CDR3 reads TGCGCCAGCAGCCAAGACAGGGCTGGGTACAATGAGCAGTTCTTC. It yields the protein CASSQDRAGYNEQFF.

This clone was counted once. CDR3 nucleotides: TGTGCCAGCAGTAAACAGGGATTTTGGGAGACCCAGTACTTC. Residues: CASSKQGFWETQYF. The chain employs TRBV6-1 and TRBJ2-5, with D possibly TRBD1 on 6 matching bases. Trimming left V 5 bases short and J 5 bases short, with 15 bases between. The CDR3 has 14 amino acids. The germline V gene has CDR1 MNHNS and CDR2 SASEGT.